Below, 12 T cell receptor beta chains from the same sample are listed, as sequenced in a study of blood T cells in healthy people across ages. Using a J-beta primer mix together with a sample-barcoded 5' primer, a second PCR was run for roughly 6 to 11 cycles. TCRdb reprocessed the 5' RACE reads with MiXCR, giving one entry per CDR3 protein. The table includes 1.5 million to 2 million distinct CDR3 sequences, 34% detected once. Sample: blood. These TCRs come from a young woman in good health.

This clonotype was seen ten or more times. The chain links TRBV4-2 to TRBJ2-1, with 9 bases aligning to TRBD2. CDR1 LGHNA and CDR2 YNFKEQ come from the germline V gene. The CDR3 runs 17 residues. The trim removed 0 bases at V and 8 bases at J, leaving 11 bases unmatched. The CDR3 sequence: CASSQDLAGGYVYEQFF. The CDR3 coding sequence is TGTGCCAGCAGCCAAGATCTGGCGGGGGGGTACGTCTATGAGCAGTTCTTC.

The chain is built from TRBV7-3 and TRBJ2-1, with TRBD2 matching 9 bases. J gave up 5 bases and V 5 bases, and 4 bases lay outside the gene matches. CDR1 and CDR2 from the germline V gene are SGHTA and FQGTGA. The CDR3 runs 14 residues. The CDR3 bases are TGTGCCAGCAGCCCGCGGGGGGGTCACAATGAGCAGTTCTTC. Protein: CASSPRGGHNEQFF.

V gene TRBV4-2 combines with J gene TRBJ1-1; 8 positions agree with TRBD1. Trimming at V came to 6 bases and at J to 0 bases, leaving 3 bases not matched to a gene. The germline V gene has CDR1 LGHNA and CDR2 YNFKEQ. The CDR3 length is 14 residues. The CDR3 protein is CASRGGQVNTEAFF. The CDR3 bases are TGTGCCAGCAGGGGGGGACAGGTGAACACTGAAGCTTTCTTT.

A word on this clonotype: It may be a read error: a sequence one base away is much more abundant. This rearrangement joins TRBV6-2 or TRBV6-3 to TRBJ2-1, with 7 bases fitting TRBD2. The CDR3 loop spans 12 amino acids. Germline V gene data show CDR1 as MNHEY and CDR2 as SVGEGT. V was clipped by 7 bases and J by 13 bases; unmatched bases: 10. The DNA of the CDR3 is TGTGCCAGCACTCCTGCGGGGGAGACCCAGTTCTTC. Its protein is CASTPAGETQFF.

This clonotype was detected a few times. The rearrangement joins TRBV9 to TRBJ1-1; D is ambiguous. Trimming left V 1 base short and J 2 bases short, with 9 bases between. This CDR3 region has 14 residues. Per germline, CDR1 SGDLS and CDR2 YYNGEE. CDR3 sequence: CASSVTDSNTEAFF. Written as DNA, the CDR3 is TGTGCCAGCAGCGTAACTGACTCAAACACTGAAGCTTTCTTT.

This sequence joins TRBV28 and TRBJ2-5; perhaps TRBD2 as D (7 bases). Trimming pared 5 bases from V and 4 bases from J, leaving 17 bases between. Germline values: CDR1 MDHEN, CDR2 SYDVKM. This CDR3 has 15 amino acids. CDR3 sequence (DNA): TGTGCCAGCAGTCCCCCTGGGGGGGGGCGAGAGACCCAGTACTTC. Its translation: CASSPPGGGRETQYF.

This clonotype was picked up a small number of times. V and J are TRBV6-1 and TRBJ2-5; 10 nucleotides align to TRBD1. Germline trimming cut 10 bases from V and 5 bases from J; bases unmatched to any gene: 10. This CDR3 has 14 amino acids. Looked up from germline, CDR1 is MNHNS and CDR2 is SASEGT. CDR3 loop: CATYIPGQGETQYF. CDR3 DNA sequence: TGTGCCACCTACATTCCGGGACAGGGGGAGACCCAGTACTTC.

This clonotype has more than one count but fewer than ten. This rearrangement joins TRBV14 to TRBJ1-6, with D unclear. The CDR3 is made up of 13 amino acids. Per the germline V gene, CDR1 is SGHDN and CDR2 is FVKESK. Trimming took off 3 bases at V and 6 bases at J, with 6 bases between the two ends. The CDR3 nucleotides read TGTGCCAGCAGCCACGAGGGTAATTCACCCCTCCACTTT. This translates into CASSHEGNSPLHF.

V usage is TRBV28 and J usage is TRBJ2-5, with a weak D call TRBD2 (6 bases). The CDR3 loop spans 15 amino acids. Trimming removed 7 bases at V and 1 base at J, with 16 bases between. Germline V gene lookup returns CDR1 MDHEN and CDR2 SYDVKM. The CDR3 DNA reads TGTGCCAGCAACCGGTTGGGGGGAAGCCAAGAGACCCAGTACTTC. This codes for CASNRLGGSQETQYF.

CDR3: CSPSYGVTEAFF. The DNA of the CDR3 is TGCAGTCCCTCCTATGGGGTCACTGAAGCTTTCTTT. The genes are TRBV20-1 and TRBJ1-1; no firm D call. The CDR3 consists of 12 residues. V was pared by 8 bases and J by 4 bases, with 14 bases between. Germline CDR1 DFQATT, CDR2 SNEGSKA (reference sequence).

The chain recombines TRBV30 with TRBJ1-6; D gene unclear. This CDR3 has 13 residues. V was cut by 5 bases and J by 2 bases, with 7 bases left in between. In germline, CDR1 is GTSNPN, CDR2 SVGIG (reference sequence). The CDR3 sequence: CAWQSTYNSPLHF. The CDR3 nucleotides read TGTGCCTGGCAGAGCACCTATAATTCACCCCTCCACTTT.

The J gene is TRBJ2-1, the V gene TRBV27, with 7 bases that match TRBD1. V lost 8 bases to trimming and J lost 9 bases; unmatched junction nucleotides: 7. This CDR3 is built from 12 residues. Per germline, CDR1 MNHEY and CDR2 SMNVEV (reference sequence). CDR3 nucleotide sequence: TGTGCCAGCGGTCTATCAGGGGGTGAGCAGTTCTTC. It translates to CASGLSGGEQFF.